This T cell receptor (beta chain) was retrieved from a study of Ad26.COV2.S vaccination and SARS-CoV-2 variants. Across the study: By the intramuscular route, Ad26.COV2.S was given once, or twice 56 days apart.

Data came from immunoSEQ multiplex PCR; TCRdb stores just in-frame clones and leaves some out. This sample has hundreds of thousands of clones, with 89% found just once. Treatment given: roughly 18 received Ad26.COV2.S at low or high dose, single or two shots; 5 received placebo; per-sample allocation not given. Specimens were obtained on day 63 following the first vaccine or placebo injection. As its vector, the vaccine had Ad26, which expressed Wuhan-strain SARS-CoV-2 spike. V was trimmed by 6 bases and J by 6 bases, leaving 14 bases between them. CDR1 is SGHVS, CDR2 FQNEAQ, per germline. The CDR3 is made up of 13 amino acids. In its sample, this clone was seen once.

The starting material was peripheral blood, obtained in a trial of Ad26.COV2.S vaccine versus placebo. J is TRBJ2-5 and V is TRBV7-8, with D possibly called TRBD1 or TRBD2 (5 bases each). This clonotype was sampled from a person between 18 and 65 years old who received the Ad26.COV2.S COVID-19 vaccine or a placebo. CDR3 nucleotides: TGTGCCAGCAGAAACGGGGCGGAAAAGACCCAGTACTTC. Its protein is CASRNGAEKTQYF.